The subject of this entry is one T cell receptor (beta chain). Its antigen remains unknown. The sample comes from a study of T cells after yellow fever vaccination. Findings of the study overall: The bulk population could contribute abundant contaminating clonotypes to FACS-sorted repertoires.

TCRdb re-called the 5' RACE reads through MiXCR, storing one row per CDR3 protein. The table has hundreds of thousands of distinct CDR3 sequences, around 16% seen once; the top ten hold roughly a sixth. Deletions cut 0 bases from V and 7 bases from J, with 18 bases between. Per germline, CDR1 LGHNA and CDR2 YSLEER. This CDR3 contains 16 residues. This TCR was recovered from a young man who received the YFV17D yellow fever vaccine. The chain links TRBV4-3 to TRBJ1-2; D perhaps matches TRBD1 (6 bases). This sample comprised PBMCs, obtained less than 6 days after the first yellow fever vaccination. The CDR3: CASSQDSRGAVGGYTF. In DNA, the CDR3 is TGCGCCAGCAGCCAAGATAGTCGGGGGGCAGTAGGTGGCTACACCTTC.